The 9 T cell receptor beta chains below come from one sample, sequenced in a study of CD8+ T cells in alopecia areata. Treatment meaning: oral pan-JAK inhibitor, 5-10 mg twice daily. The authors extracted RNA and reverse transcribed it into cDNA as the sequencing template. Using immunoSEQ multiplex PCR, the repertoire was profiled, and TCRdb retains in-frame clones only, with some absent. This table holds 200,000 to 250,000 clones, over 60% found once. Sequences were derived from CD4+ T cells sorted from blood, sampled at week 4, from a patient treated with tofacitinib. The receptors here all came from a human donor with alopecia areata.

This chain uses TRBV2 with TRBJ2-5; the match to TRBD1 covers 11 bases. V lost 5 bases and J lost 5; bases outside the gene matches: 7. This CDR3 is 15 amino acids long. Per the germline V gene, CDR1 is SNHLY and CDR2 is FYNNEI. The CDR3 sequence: CASSTGQGAWETQYF. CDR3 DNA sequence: TGTGCCAGCAGTACTGGACAGGGGGCGTGGGAGACCCAGTACTTC.

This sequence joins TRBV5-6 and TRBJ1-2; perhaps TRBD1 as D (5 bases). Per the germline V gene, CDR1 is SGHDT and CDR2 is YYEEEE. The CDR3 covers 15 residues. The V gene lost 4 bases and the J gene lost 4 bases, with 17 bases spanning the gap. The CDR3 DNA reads TGTGCCAGCAGCCGCTCCGGGCTGGGGGTCTATGGCTACACCTTC. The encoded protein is CASSRSGLGVYGYTF.

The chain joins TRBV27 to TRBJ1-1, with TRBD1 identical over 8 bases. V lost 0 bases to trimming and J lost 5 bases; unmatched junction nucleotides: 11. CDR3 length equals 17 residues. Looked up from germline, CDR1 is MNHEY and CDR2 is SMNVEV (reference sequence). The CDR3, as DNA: TGTGCCAGCAGTTTATCCCCTGATGGACAGGGAGGAACTGAAGCTTTCTTT. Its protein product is CASSLSPDGQGGTEAFF.

CDR3 region: CASSSSSEQYF. Here the CDR3 DNA reads TGTGCCAGCAGCTCTTCGTCCGAGCAGTACTTC. V and J are TRBV5-5 and TRBJ2-7; the D is unclear. The CDR3 totals 11 residues. V lost 3 bases to trimming and J lost 6 bases, with 7 bases between them. The germline V gene encodes CDR1 SGHKS and CDR2 YYEKEE (reference sequence).

Written as DNA, the CDR3 is TGTGCCTGGGGGCCGGACAGATACAATGAGCAGTTCTTC. Protein sequence: CAWGPDRYNEQFF. The chain carries TRBV30 and TRBJ2-1, with D possibly matching TRBD1 (6 bases). Germline CDR1 is GTSNPN and CDR2 is SVGIG (reference sequence). CDR3 length: 13 amino acids. V was clipped by 5 bases and J by 4 bases, with 12 bases between them.

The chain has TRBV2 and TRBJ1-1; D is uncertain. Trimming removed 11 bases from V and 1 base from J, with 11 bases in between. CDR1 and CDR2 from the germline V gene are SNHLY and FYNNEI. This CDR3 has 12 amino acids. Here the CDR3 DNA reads TGTGCCTATAGGACGGGGAACACTGAAGCTTTCTTT. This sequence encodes CAYRTGNTEAFF.

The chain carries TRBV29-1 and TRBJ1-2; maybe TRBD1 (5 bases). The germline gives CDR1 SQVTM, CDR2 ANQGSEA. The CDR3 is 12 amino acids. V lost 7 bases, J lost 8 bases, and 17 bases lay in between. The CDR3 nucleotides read TGCAGCGCCGCCCGGGGGGTGGGAGGCTACACCTTC. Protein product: CSAARGVGGYTF.

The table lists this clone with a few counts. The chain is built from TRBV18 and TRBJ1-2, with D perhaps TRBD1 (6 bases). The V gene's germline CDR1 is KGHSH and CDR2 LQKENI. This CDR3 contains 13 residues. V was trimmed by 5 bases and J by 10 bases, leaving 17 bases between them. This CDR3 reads CASSSSREGDYTF. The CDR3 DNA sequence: TGTGCCAGCTCATCCTCCCGGGAGGGGGACTACACCTTC.

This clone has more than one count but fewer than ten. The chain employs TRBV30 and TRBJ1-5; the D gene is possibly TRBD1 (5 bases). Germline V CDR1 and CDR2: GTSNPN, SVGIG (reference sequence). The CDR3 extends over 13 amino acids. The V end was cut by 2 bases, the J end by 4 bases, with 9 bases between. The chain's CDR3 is CAWSPTENQPQHF. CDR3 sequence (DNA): TGTGCCTGGAGTCCGACAGAGAATCAGCCCCAGCATTTT.